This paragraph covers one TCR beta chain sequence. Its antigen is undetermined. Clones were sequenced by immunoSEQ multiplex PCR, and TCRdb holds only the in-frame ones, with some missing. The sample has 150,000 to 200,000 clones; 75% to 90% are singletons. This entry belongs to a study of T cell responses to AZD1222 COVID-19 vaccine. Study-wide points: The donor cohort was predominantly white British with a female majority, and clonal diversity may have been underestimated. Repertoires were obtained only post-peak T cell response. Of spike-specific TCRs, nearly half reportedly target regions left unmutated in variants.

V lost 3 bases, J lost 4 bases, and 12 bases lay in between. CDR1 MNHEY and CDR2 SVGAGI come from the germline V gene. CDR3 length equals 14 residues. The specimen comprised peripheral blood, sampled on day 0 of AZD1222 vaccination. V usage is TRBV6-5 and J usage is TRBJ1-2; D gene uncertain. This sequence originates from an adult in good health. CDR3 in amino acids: CASSYRTETYGYTF. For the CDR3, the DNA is TGTGCCAGCAGTTATCGGACGGAAACCTATGGCTACACCTTC.